Listed here are 27 T cell receptor beta chains from one sample, sequenced in a study of identical twins (dated by TCRdb to the mid-2010s). The library was generated by 5' RACE. TCRdb names Illumina HiSeq 2000 as the instrument used. TCRdb itself trimmed the public reads at Q25 with fastp, ran MiXCR and retained productive beta chains. Identical CDR3 protein sequences are pooled into one entry, listed with their most common genes and DNA. Present in this sample are 600,000 to 700,000 distinct CDR3 sequences, around 21% of which were seen just once. In total, the top ten clones hold more than 4% of the sample. The sample was also reused in another study, on T cells expressing NK-cell markers.

The sequencing input was PBMCs. These receptors originate from a woman aged 18-35 years in good health.

In this sample, this clonotype turned up a few times. The V call is TRBV20-1, the J call TRBJ1-2; tentatively, D is TRBD1 (5 bases). The CDR3 has 10 residues. Germline CDR1 is DFQATT and CDR2 is SNEGSKA (reference sequence). V lost 6 bases, J lost 6 bases, and 8 bases lay in between. DNA for the CDR3: TGCAGTGCGGCAGGGCATGGCTACACCTTC. Amino acids: CSAAGHGYTF.

The J gene is TRBJ1-1, the V gene TRBV10-1, with D perhaps matching TRBD1 (6 bases). Germline CDR1 is WNHNN and CDR2 is SYGVQD (reference sequence). V lost 8 bases to trimming and J lost 0 bases, with 10 bases between them. This CDR3 has 13 residues. The CDR3 sequence is CASRTDLNTEAFF. The CDR3 DNA reads TGCGCCAGCCGGACAGACTTGAACACTGAAGCTTTCTTT.

The chain joins TRBV29-1 to TRBJ1-5; no clear D gene. CDR1 and CDR2 from the germline V gene are SQVTM and ANQGSEA. V lost 6 bases and J 0 bases, leaving 9 bases between the germline ends. The CDR3 is 13 residues long. The CDR3: CSVGMNSNQPQHF. The CDR3 DNA follows: TGCAGCGTAGGAATGAATAGCAATCAGCCCCAGCATTTT.

The V gene is TRBV9, the J gene TRBJ2-2; unclear D gene. CDR1 SGDLS and CDR2 YYNGEE come from the germline V gene. The CDR3 is 17 residues long. Trimming left V 0 bases short and J 2 bases short, with 14 bases between. CDR3 sequence reads: CASSVEDGSDNTGELFF. CDR3 bases: TGTGCCAGCAGCGTAGAAGACGGCAGCGATAACACCGGGGAGCTGTTTTTT. The variable domain in full, completed from reference TRBV9 and TRBJ2-2, reads DSGVTQTPKHLITATGQRVTLRCSPRSGDLSVYWYQQSLDQGLQFLIQYYNGEERAKGNILERFSAQQFPDLHSELNLSSLELGDSALYFCASSVEDGSDNTGELFFGEGSRLTVL.

In this sample, this clonotype turned up a few times. This rearrangement joins TRBV10-2 to TRBJ2-7; 12 bases agree with TRBD2. CDR1 and CDR2 from the germline V gene are WSHSY and SAAADI. The CDR3 covers 14 residues. The V segment lost 7 bases and the J segment 5 bases; nucleotides outside the gene matches: 6. The CDR3 region has the DNA TGCGCCAGCATCGGACTAGCGGGGTCCCACGAGCAGTACTTC. This translates into CASIGLAGSHEQYF.

This sequence joins TRBV25-1 and TRBJ2-5; TRBD1 aligns across 7 bases. Looked up from germline, CDR1 is MGHDK and CDR2 is SYGVNS. There are 15 residues in the CDR3. The V gene end was trimmed by 3 bases and the J gene end by 2 bases; junction bases not matched to a gene: 6. The CDR3 region is CASSDSGQKQETQYF. CDR3 coding DNA: TGTGCCAGCAGTGACTCGGGACAGAAACAAGAGACCCAGTACTTC. Variable domain in full (rest from reference TRBV25-1 and TRBJ2-5): EADIYQTPRYLVIGTGKKITLECSQTMGHDKMYWYQQDPGMELHLIHYSYGVNSTEKGDLSSESTVSRIRTEHFPLTLESARPSHTSQYLCASSDSGQKQETQYFGPGTRLLVL.

The chain is built from TRBV11-1 and TRBJ2-1; 13 positions match TRBD2. V was clipped by 4 bases and J by 6 bases; unmatched bases: 15. Germline V gives CDR1 SGHAT, CDR2 FQDESV (reference sequence). The length of the CDR3 is 19 residues. CDR3 protein: CASSSKWAETSGRANEQFF. CDR3 DNA sequence: TGTGCCAGCAGCTCAAAATGGGCCGAAACTAGCGGGAGGGCCAATGAGCAGTTCTTC.

The V call is TRBV12-3 or TRBV12-4, the J call TRBJ1-1; 9 positions agree with TRBD1. After removal of 6 bases from V and 0 bases from J, the junction contained 5 bases not matched to a gene. This CDR3 comprises 15 residues. For the CDR3, the DNA is TGTGCCAGCAGGCGGGACAGGGACTTGAACACTGAAGCTTTCTTT. Protein product: CASRRDRDLNTEAFF.

In its sample, this clonotype was seen a few times. V is TRBV12-3 or TRBV12-4 and J is TRBJ1-5, with D unresolved. This CDR3 has 15 residues. The V gene lost 3 bases and the J gene lost 3 bases, with 12 bases spanning the gap. CDR3 coding DNA: TGTGCCAGCAGTTTGGCCGGGGTTAACAATCAGCCCCAGCATTTT. Translated, it gives CASSLAGVNNQPQHF.

This clonotype has more than one count but fewer than ten. The CDR3 reads CSASRGGDYEQYF. CDR3 coding DNA: TGCAGTGCTAGTCGCGGGGGGGACTACGAGCAGTACTTC. The chain is built from TRBV20-1 and TRBJ2-7; 9 bases line up with TRBD2. Looked up from germline, CDR1 is DFQATT and CDR2 is SNEGSKA (reference sequence). This CDR3 comprises 13 residues. V shed 3 bases, J shed 3 bases, and the junction held 3 bases outside the gene matches.

Only a few counts were recorded for this clonotype. V gene TRBV15 combines with J gene TRBJ2-1, with D perhaps matching TRBD2 (5 bases). CDR1 and CDR2 from the germline V gene are LNHNV and YYDKDF (reference sequence). V was shortened by 1 base and J by 4 bases, with 11 bases between the two germline ends. The CDR3 has 15 residues. CDR3 protein: CATSRGGVGYNEQFF. CDR3 nucleotide sequence: TGTGCCACCAGCAGAGGGGGAGTGGGGTACAATGAGCAGTTCTTC.

The chain is built from TRBV12-3 or TRBV12-4 and TRBJ1-1, with D unresolved. The CDR3 is made up of 13 amino acids. V lost 5 bases, J lost 4 bases, and 11 bases lay in between. CDR3 DNA: TGTGCCAGCAGTGGGGTTCCCATCACTGAAGCTTTCTTT. Residues: CASSGVPITEAFF.

This clonotype was recorded a few times. The chain combines TRBV9 with TRBJ2-3, with D possibly TRBD2 on 5 matching bases. This CDR3 is 15 amino acids long. V was shortened by 1 base and J by 3 bases, with 12 bases between the two germline ends. Looked up from germline, CDR1 is SGDLS and CDR2 is YYNGEE. CDR3 nucleotide sequence: TGTGCCAGCAGCGTAAAAGCGGCTACGACAGATACGCAGTATTTT. Translation: CASSVKAATTDTQYF.

The chain carries TRBV15 and TRBJ2-5, with D possibly matching TRBD1 (5 bases). Deletions cut 3 bases from V and 5 bases from J, with 13 bases between. The CDR3 extends over 14 amino acids. Germline CDR1 reads LNHNV; CDR2 reads YYDKDF (reference sequence). The CDR3 spells CATSSPRVGETQYF. DNA of the CDR3: TGTGCCACCAGCAGTCCCAGGGTTGGGGAGACCCAGTACTTC.

This clonotype was observed a few times. The V gene is TRBV20-1, the J gene TRBJ1-5, with D unclear. Per the germline V gene, CDR1 is DFQATT and CDR2 is SNEGSKA (reference sequence). This CDR3 is built from 14 residues. Trimming left V 0 bases short and J 5 bases short, with 11 bases between. The DNA of the CDR3 is TGCAGTGCTAGAGAGGCGGCCTCAGATCAGCCCCAGCATTTT. Amino acid sequence: CSAREAASDQPQHF.

This CDR3 reads CASSSTPGTGGSEQYF. The CDR3 region has the DNA TGTGCCAGCAGTTCGACCCCCGGGACAGGGGGATCGGAGCAGTACTTC. The chain carries TRBV6-5 and TRBJ2-7; TRBD1 agrees at 11 bases. The germline gives CDR1 MNHEY, CDR2 SVGAGI. V shed 4 bases, J shed 7 bases, and the junction held 12 bases outside the gene matches. This CDR3 contains 16 residues.

The rearrangement uses TRBV20-1 and TRBJ1-4; D possibly corresponds to TRBD1 (6 bases). The CDR3 covers 13 residues. The ends were cut back, 6 bases at V and 5 bases at J, with 13 bases in the middle. Germline V gives CDR1 DFQATT, CDR2 SNEGSKA (reference sequence). The CDR3 loop reads CSALGGLNEKLFF. The CDR3 DNA is TGCAGTGCCCTGGGGGGGCTAAATGAAAAACTGTTTTTT.

This chain links TRBV29-1 with TRBJ2-2; no clear D gene. Germline CDR1 reads SQVTM; CDR2 reads ANQGSEA. Trimming cost V 6 bases and J 0 bases, with 14 bases left between them. The CDR3 consists of 15 residues. CDR3 coding DNA: TGCAGCGTGCCTGGCAGTCCTCCGAACACCGGGGAGCTGTTTTTT. It codes for CSVPGSPPNTGELFF.

A few counts support this clonotype. The chain is built from TRBV7-2 and TRBJ2-1; 7 nucleotides match TRBD1. Germline V gene lookup returns CDR1 SGHTA and CDR2 FQGNSA. J gave up 15 bases and V 3 bases, and 14 bases lay outside the gene matches. This CDR3 spans 14 amino acids. CDR3 loop: CASSFILRDSFLFF. The CDR3 coding sequence is TGTGCCAGCAGCTTCATATTACGGGACAGCTTCTTGTTCTTC.

This sequence joins TRBV15 and TRBJ1-5; D unresolved. Per germline, CDR1 LNHNV and CDR2 YYDKDF (reference sequence). The CDR3 loop spans 17 amino acids. Trimming shortened V by 1 base and J by 0 bases, and 13 bases separated the two germline ends. The CDR3 sequence is CATSRGRFLDSNQPQHF. CDR3 in DNA: TGTGCCACCAGCAGAGGCCGTTTTTTAGATAGCAATCAGCCCCAGCATTTT.

This chain links TRBV6-2 or TRBV6-3 with TRBJ1-1; D unclear. The CDR3 has 15 amino acids. The V gene's germline CDR1 is MNHEY and CDR2 SVGEGT. The V end was cut by 4 bases, the J end by 1 base, with 13 bases between. The CDR3 spells CASSFFRVENTEAFF. CDR3 in DNA: TGTGCCAGCAGTTTTTTTCGGGTGGAGAACACTGAAGCTTTCTTT.

This clonotype was picked up a small number of times. This chain connects TRBV20-1 to TRBJ2-1, with 7 bases that match TRBD2. The CDR3 consists of 15 residues. Germline lookup yields CDR1 DFQATT and CDR2 SNEGSKA (reference sequence). Losses at the gene ends were 4 bases for V and 5 bases for J; bases not matched to a gene: 11. CDR3 region: CSATAVGLADNEQFF. CDR3 bases: TGCAGTGCTACAGCCGTTGGGCTAGCGGACAATGAGCAGTTCTTC.

This clonotype was seen ten or more times. This chain joins TRBV4-2 and TRBJ2-3; D gene unclear. Germline values: CDR1 LGHNA, CDR2 YNFKEQ. Between the trimmed V and J ends, which lost 0 bases and 0 bases, there was a span of 4 bases. The CDR3 consists of 14 residues. DNA of the CDR3: TGTGCCAGCAGCCAAGACCTTAGCACAGATACGCAGTATTTT. Translating gives CASSQDLSTDTQYF.

This clonotype was found a few times. This chain's CDR3 is CASSMWTNEKLFF. The CDR3 DNA follows: TGTGCCAGCAGTATGTGGACTAATGAAAAACTGTTTTTT. The genes are TRBV7-9 and TRBJ1-4; D not certain. Germline V gene sequence: CDR1 SEHNR, CDR2 FQNEAQ (reference sequence). Deletions cut 6 bases from V and 2 bases from J, with 7 bases between. CDR3 length: 13 amino acids.

The V gene is TRBV6-2 or TRBV6-3, the J gene TRBJ2-1; D is uncertain. This CDR3 spans 12 amino acids. Trimming removed 4 bases at V and 15 bases at J, with 16 bases between. Germline V gene sequence: CDR1 MNHEY, CDR2 SVGEGT. The CDR3 protein is CASSSRVAWGFF. CDR3 DNA: TGTGCCAGCAGTTCACGGGTTGCCTGGGGGTTCTTC.

This clonotype came up a few times. CDR3 sequence: CSASPRGQEAFF. CDR3 DNA sequence: TGCAGTGCTAGTCCTCGGGGACAGGAAGCTTTCTTT. The V call is TRBV20-1, the J call TRBJ1-1, with TRBD1 identical over 7 bases. V shed 3 bases, J shed 8 bases, and the junction held 6 bases outside the gene matches. Germline values: CDR1 DFQATT, CDR2 SNEGSKA (reference sequence). CDR3 size: 12 residues.

There are a few counts of this clonotype. The chain has TRBV12-3 or TRBV12-4 and TRBJ2-5; tentatively, D is TRBD2 (6 bases). Trimming cost V 3 bases and J 4 bases, with 15 bases left between them. The CDR3 length is 15 residues. CDR3 protein: CASSLVGGAVETQYF. As DNA, the CDR3 is TGTGCCAGCAGTTTGGTAGGCGGGGCGGTAGAGACCCAGTACTTC.